The source of this T cell receptor beta chain is a study of T-cell reconstitution after alpha-beta-depleted transplantation in children. General study results and limits: Elevated TCRbeta diversity at day 60 was traced, in some patients, to surviving recipient T cells and thymic progenitors. The study reportedly traced alpha-beta T cells about two months after transplant to several hundred expanded graft clones.

TCRbeta library construction was performed incorporating unique molecular identifiers. TCRdb reanalysed the PCR reads using MiXCR and keeps one entry per CDR3 protein. The sample includes about 470,000 distinct CDR3 sequences, around two fifths of them seen just once. This clonotype has a count of ten or more. What it binds is not known. The germline V and J ends were trimmed by 8 bases and 7 bases, with 12 bases remaining between them. This CDR3 is built from 13 residues. The sequence came from a girl aged 2 to 9 with aplastic anemia, due to receive a stem cell transplant. The chain joins TRBV12-3 or TRBV12-4 to TRBJ1-6; D is uncertain. Material: PBMCs, obtained before TCRalphabeta/CD19-depleted stem cell transplant. This chain's CDR3 is CASRGEWNSPLHF. In nucleotides, the CDR3 is TGTGCCAGCCGGGGTGAGTGGAATTCACCCCTCCACTTT.